Following are 22 T cell receptor beta chains from one sample sequenced in a study of OX40 agonist ivuxolimab in advanced cancers. Libraries were constructed by the immunoSEQ multiplex PCR assay. TCRdb carries this immuneACCESS record with in-frame sequences only. Its versions omit some clonotypes, under half of them owing to an unresolved V gene in the studies checked, with the rest unexplained. The sample data list tens of thousands of clones, and about nine tenths of these were observed just once. Approximately 6.9% of the sample rests with the top ten. The specimen was CD4+ or CD8+ T cells sorted from blood, collected in a trial of the OX40 agonist ivuxolimab. These TCRs come from an adult with an advanced solid tumor such as melanoma, head and neck, liver or kidney cancer.

This rearrangement joins TRBV5-4 to TRBJ2-1; D is unresolved. V shed 4 bases and J shed 0 bases, with 5 bases lying between them. The CDR3 runs 13 residues. CDR1 is SGHNT and CDR2 is YYREEE in the germline V gene (reference sequence). The CDR3 sequence: CASSHPSYNEQFF. Here the CDR3 DNA reads TGTGCCAGCAGCCACCCCTCCTACAATGAGCAGTTCTTC.

This chain connects TRBV11-2 to TRBJ2-7, with unresolved D. Trimming removed 5 bases at V and 3 bases at J, with 11 bases between. CDR1 SGHAT and CDR2 FQNNGV come from the germline V gene. CDR3 size: 13 residues. The CDR3 coding sequence is TGTGCCAGCAGCCTAGGTGGGGTCTACGAGCAGTACTTC. Translated: CASSLGGVYEQYF.

V is TRBV9 and J is TRBJ1-2; D is undetermined. V dropped 8 bases and J dropped 4 bases, with 9 bases sitting between them. The germline V gene has CDR1 SGDLS and CDR2 YYNGEE. The CDR3 sequence is 11 residues long. DNA of the CDR3: TGTGCCAGGCGCCGCCCCTATGGCTACACCTTC. Translation gives CARRRPYGYTF.

The count of this clone is one. The chain recombines TRBV11-1 with TRBJ2-2; 9 bases agree with TRBD2. V was clipped by 5 bases and J by 1 base; unmatched bases: 5. Per germline, CDR1 SGHAT and CDR2 FQDESV (reference sequence). The CDR3 contains 16 residues. CDR3 sequence: CASSLRLAENTGELFF. CDR3 DNA: TGTGCCAGCAGCCTCCGACTAGCGGAGAACACCGGGGAGCTGTTTTTT.

The chain employs TRBV6-5 and TRBJ2-7, with a tentative D call TRBD2 (6 bases). Germline loops: CDR1 MNHEY, CDR2 SVGAGI. The V end was cut by 2 bases, the J end by 5 bases, with 13 bases between. The CDR3 extends over 14 amino acids. The CDR3 here is CASSYPGETNEQYF. The CDR3 coding sequence is TGTGCCAGCAGTTACCCGGGAGAGACCAACGAGCAGTACTTC.

The CDR3 DNA is TGTGCCAGCAGTTGGGGCTATGGCTACACCTTC. It codes for CASSWGYGYTF. This chain joins TRBV28 and TRBJ1-2; no firm D call. This CDR3 is 11 amino acids long. Per the germline V gene, CDR1 is MDHEN and CDR2 is SYDVKM. Trimming shortened V by 4 bases and J by 4 bases, and 4 bases separated the two germline ends.

The V and J genes are TRBV11-2 and TRBJ1-4; 9 bases are shared with TRBD1. V shed 5 bases, J shed 11 bases, and the junction held 12 bases outside the gene matches. The germline CDR1 and CDR2 sequences are SGHAT and FQNNGV. The CDR3 has 15 residues. In DNA, the CDR3 is TGTGCCAGCAGCCCACGGCGGGACAGGGTAGAGAAACTGTTTTTT. This codes for CASSPRRDRVEKLFF.

The chain uses TRBV30 and TRBJ2-3, with D maybe TRBD2 (5 bases). This CDR3 contains 15 residues. With 4 bases removed from V and 3 bases from J, the gap between germline ends came to 17 bases. Germline CDR1 is GTSNPN and CDR2 is SVGIG (reference sequence). The CDR3 DNA follows: TGTGCCTGGACCCGTGCAGCGGTACGTACAGATACGCAGTATTTT. Its translation: CAWTRAAVRTDTQYF.

This clone was found once. This chain links TRBV9 with TRBJ2-1; 12 positions match TRBD2. The junction had 3 bases not matched to a gene; V was cut back by 3 bases and J by 8 bases. This CDR3 contains 14 residues. Germline V lookup: CDR1 SGDLS, CDR2 YYNGEE. CDR3 residues: CASSASGRADEQFF. CDR3 DNA: TGTGCCAGCAGCGCTAGCGGGAGGGCCGATGAGCAGTTCTTC.

This clone has only one observation. The CDR3 reads CASSLVVGEQFF. In DNA, the CDR3 is TGTGCCAGCAGTTTAGTTGTAGGTGAGCAGTTCTTC. V is TRBV27 and J is TRBJ2-1; D gene unclear. CDR1 and CDR2 (germline): MNHEY, SMNVEV (reference sequence). Trimming cost V 2 bases and J 9 bases, with 8 bases left between them. The CDR3 consists of 12 residues.

The rearrangement uses TRBV10-1 and TRBJ2-5, with D perhaps matching TRBD1 or TRBD2 (6 bases each). Germline assignment: CDR1 WNHNN and CDR2 SYGVQD (reference sequence). The V and J ends lost 2 bases and 9 bases respectively, with 22 bases between them. This CDR3 has 16 amino acids. DNA for the CDR3: TGCGCCAGCAGTGAGCGGGTAGGGGGGAACCCAAGGGCCCAGTACTTC. It codes for CASSERVGGNPRAQYF.

This clone was detected only once. The chain combines TRBV2 with TRBJ2-7, with a weak D call TRBD1 (5 bases). Trimming removed 6 bases at V and 3 bases at J, with 12 bases between. CDR3 size: 13 residues. The germline V gene has CDR1 SNHLY and CDR2 FYNNEI. In DNA, the CDR3 is TGTGCCAGCAGGGGCAGGGTGGACTACGAGCAGTACTTC. Translated: CASRGRVDYEQYF. The full variable domain, completed using reference TRBV2 and TRBJ2-7, is EPEVTQTPSHQVTQMGQEVILRCVPISNHLYFYWYRQILGQKVEFLVSFYNNEISEKSEIFDDQFSVERPDGSNFTLKIRSTKLEDSAMYFCASRGRVDYEQYFGPGTRLTVT.

The chain combines TRBV5-1 with TRBJ2-7, with 8 positions matching TRBD1. Germline V gene data show CDR1 as SGHRS and CDR2 as YFSETQ. Trimming cost V 4 bases and J 5 bases; bases outside gene matches: 8. CDR3 size: 14 residues. DNA of the CDR3: TGCGCCAGCAGCGGGGGCGACAGGGGCCACGAGCAGTACTTC. Its translation is CASSGGDRGHEQYF.

The chain carries TRBV9 and TRBJ2-1; D gene ambiguous. The CDR3 runs 11 residues. Germline V gene lookup returns CDR1 SGDLS and CDR2 YYNGEE. Trimming cost V 0 bases and J 10 bases, with 5 bases left between them. The CDR3 DNA reads TGTGCCAGCAGCGTAGAAGACGAGCAGTTCTTC. It yields the protein CASSVEDEQFF.

This chain links TRBV5-1 with TRBJ2-7, with 10 bases that match TRBD1. Unmatched junction bases numbered 5, after V lost 6 bases and J lost 2 bases. Germline assignment: CDR1 SGHRS and CDR2 YFSETQ. The CDR3 sequence is 14 residues long. As DNA, the CDR3 is TGCGCCAGCAACGGGGGACAGGGGCCCTACGAGCAGTACTTC. It yields the protein CASNGGQGPYEQYF.

CDR3 region: CASSLFTEAFF. The CDR3 DNA is TGTGCCAGCAGCTTGTTCACTGAAGCTTTCTTT. V usage is TRBV5-6 and J usage is TRBJ1-1; D uncertain. With 1 base removed from V and 4 bases from J, the gap between germline ends came to 2 bases. CDR1 is SGHDT and CDR2 is YYEEEE in the germline V gene. The CDR3 is 11 residues long. The whole variable domain, remainder taken from reference TRBV5-6 and TRBJ1-1, is DAGVTQSPTHLIKTRGQQVTLRCSPKSGHDTVSWYQQALGQGPQFIFQYYEEEERQRGNFPDRFSGHQFPNYSSELNVNALLLGDSALYLCASSLFTEAFFGQGTRLTVV.

The V call is TRBV6-6, the J call TRBJ2-1; D might be TRBD2 (6 bases). With 6 bases removed from V and 10 bases from J, the gap between germline ends came to 13 bases. The CDR3 sequence is 12 residues long. The germline CDR1 and CDR2 sequences are MNHNY and SVGAGI (reference sequence). The chain's CDR3 is CASSRLGQEQFF. The CDR3 bases are TGTGCCAGCAGCAGACTAGGCCAGGAGCAGTTCTTC.

The chain carries TRBV27 and TRBJ2-1; 9 bases align to TRBD1. CDR3 length: 16 residues. V lost 4 bases, J lost 4 bases, and 8 bases stayed unmatched. CDR1 is MNHEY and CDR2 is SMNVEV in the germline V gene (reference sequence). CDR3 protein: CASSSSQGALYNEQFF. The CDR3 DNA reads TGTGCCAGCAGTTCATCACAGGGGGCACTTTACAATGAGCAGTTCTTC.

The V call is TRBV6-8, the J call TRBJ1-4; the match to TRBD1 covers 7 bases. With 2 bases clipped from V and 1 base from J, the junction kept 7 bases outside the gene matches. Germline CDR1 is MNHGY and CDR2 is SAAAGT. This CDR3 is 17 amino acids long. The CDR3 protein is CASSYPSGTETNEKLFF. For the CDR3, the DNA is TGTGCCAGCAGTTACCCGAGTGGGACAGAAACTAATGAAAAACTGTTTTTT.

This chain uses TRBV10-3 with TRBJ2-6, with 9 positions matching TRBD1. The CDR3 is 15 residues long. The J segment lost 0 bases and the V segment lost 6 bases, leaving 0 bases of the junction unmatched. Germline CDR1 ENHRY, CDR2 SYGVKD. The CDR3 reads CAIRGQGSGANVLTF. DNA of the CDR3: TGTGCCATCAGGGGACAGGGCTCTGGGGCCAACGTCCTGACTTTC.

V is TRBV5-5 and J is TRBJ2-3; D unclear. The V gene lost 2 bases and the J gene lost 5 bases, with 3 bases spanning the gap. CDR3 size: 11 residues. CDR1 SGHKS and CDR2 YYEKEE come from the germline V gene (reference sequence). Here the CDR3 DNA reads TGTGCCAGCAGCTTAAGAGATACGCAGTATTTT. It encodes CASSLRDTQYF.

The sample holds many counts of this clone. The rearrangement joins TRBV6-1 to TRBJ2-7, with a possible D match to TRBD1 (6 bases). Germline V lookup: CDR1 MNHNS, CDR2 SASEGT. The CDR3 length is 16 residues. The V and J ends lost 3 bases and 1 base respectively, with 16 bases between them. The CDR3 DNA reads TGTGCCAGCAGTGACCTAGACAGGCCGGTGTCCTACGAGCAGTACTTC. It is translated as CASSDLDRPVSYEQYF.